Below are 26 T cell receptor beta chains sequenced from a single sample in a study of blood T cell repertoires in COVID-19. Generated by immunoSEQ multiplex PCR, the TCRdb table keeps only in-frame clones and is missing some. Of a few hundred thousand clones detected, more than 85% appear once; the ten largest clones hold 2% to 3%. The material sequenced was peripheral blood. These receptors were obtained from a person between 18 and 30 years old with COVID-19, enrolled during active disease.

CDR3 loop: CASSPFGQGAYGYTF. In nucleotides, the CDR3 is TGTGCCAGCAGCCCGTTTGGACAGGGGGCGTATGGCTACACCTTC. The J gene is TRBJ1-2, the V gene TRBV7-2; 11 nucleotides match TRBD1. With 5 bases clipped from V and 5 bases from J, the junction kept 7 bases outside the gene matches. Germline V gene lookup returns CDR1 SGHTA and CDR2 FQGNSA. This CDR3 has 15 residues.

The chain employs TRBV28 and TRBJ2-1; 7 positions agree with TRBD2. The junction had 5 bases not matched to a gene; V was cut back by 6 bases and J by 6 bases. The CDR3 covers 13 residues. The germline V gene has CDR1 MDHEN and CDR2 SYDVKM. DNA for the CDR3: TGTGCCAGCAGCCTAGCGGCAGGCAATGAGCAGTTCTTC. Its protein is CASSLAAGNEQFF.

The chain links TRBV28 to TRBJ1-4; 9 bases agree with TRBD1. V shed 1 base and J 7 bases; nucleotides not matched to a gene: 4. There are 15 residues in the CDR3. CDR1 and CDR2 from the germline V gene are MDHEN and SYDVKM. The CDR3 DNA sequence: TGTGCCAGCAGTTTATACAGGGGGCTAGGTGAAAAACTGTTTTTT. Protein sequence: CASSLYRGLGEKLFF.

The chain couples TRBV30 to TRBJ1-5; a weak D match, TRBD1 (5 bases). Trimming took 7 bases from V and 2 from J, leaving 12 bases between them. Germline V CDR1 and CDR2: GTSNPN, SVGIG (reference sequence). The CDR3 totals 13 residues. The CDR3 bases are TGTGCCTCCGGGGGTGACGGCAATCAGCCCCAGCATTTT. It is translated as CASGGDGNQPQHF.

The CDR3 is CASSPTRGQKPYEQYF. The CDR3 coding sequence is TGTGCCAGTAGTCCAACCCGGGGACAGAAACCCTACGAGCAGTACTTC. The chain couples TRBV19 to TRBJ2-7; 7 bases align to TRBD1. Germline values: CDR1 LNHDA, CDR2 SQIVND (reference sequence). This CDR3 has 16 amino acids. The V gene end was trimmed by 5 bases and the J gene end by 2 bases; junction bases not matched to a gene: 12. Filled out from reference TRBV19 and TRBJ2-7, the complete variable domain reads DGGITQSPKYLFRKEGQNVTLSCEQNLNHDAMYWYRQDPGQGLRLIYYSQIVNDFQKGDIAEGYSVSREKKESFPLTVTSAQKNPTAFYLCASSPTRGQKPYEQYFGPGTRLTVT.

The CDR3 loop is CASSPRDNEQFF. In DNA form, the CDR3 reads TGTGCCAGCTCACCACGCGACAATGAGCAGTTCTTC. The chain employs TRBV18 and TRBJ2-1; D is unresolved. The CDR3 is 12 amino acids. V lost 1 base and J lost 5, with 3 bases in between. The germline V gene encodes CDR1 KGHSH and CDR2 LQKENI. Full variable domain (outside the CDR3, taken from reference TRBV18 and TRBJ2-1): NAGVMQNPRHLVRRRGQEARLRCSPMKGHSHVYWYRQLPEEGLKFMVYLQKENIIDESGMPKERFSAEFPKEGPSILRIQQVVRGDSAAYFCASSPRDNEQFFGPGTRLTVL.

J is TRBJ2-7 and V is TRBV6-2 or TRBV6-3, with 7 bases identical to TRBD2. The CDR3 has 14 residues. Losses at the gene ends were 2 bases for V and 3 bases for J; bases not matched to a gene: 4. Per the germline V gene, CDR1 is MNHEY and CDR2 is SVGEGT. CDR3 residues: CASSYGLAVYEQYF. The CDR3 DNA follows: TGTGCCAGCAGTTACGGGCTAGCGGTCTACGAGCAGTACTTC.

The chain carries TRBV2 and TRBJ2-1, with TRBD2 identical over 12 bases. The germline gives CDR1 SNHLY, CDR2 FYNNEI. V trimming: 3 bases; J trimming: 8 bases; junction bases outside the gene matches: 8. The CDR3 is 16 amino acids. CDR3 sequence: CASSEGLAGGPYEQFF. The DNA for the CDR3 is TGTGCCAGCAGTGAGGGCCTAGCGGGAGGGCCCTATGAGCAGTTCTTC.

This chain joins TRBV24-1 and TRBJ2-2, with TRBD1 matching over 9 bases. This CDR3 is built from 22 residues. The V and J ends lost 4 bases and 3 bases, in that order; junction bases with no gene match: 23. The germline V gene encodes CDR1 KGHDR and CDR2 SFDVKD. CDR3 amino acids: CATSDWDRELSLPHDHTGELFF. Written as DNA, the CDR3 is TGTGCCACCAGTGACTGGGACAGGGAACTTTCCCTTCCTCACGACCACACCGGGGAGCTGTTTTTT.

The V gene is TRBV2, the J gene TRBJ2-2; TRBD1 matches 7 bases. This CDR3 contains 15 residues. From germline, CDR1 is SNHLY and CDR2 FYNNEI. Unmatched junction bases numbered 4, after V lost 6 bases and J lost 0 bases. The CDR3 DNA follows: TGTGCCAGCAGCCGACAGGGAGCGAACACCGGGGAGCTGTTTTTT. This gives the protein CASSRQGANTGELFF.

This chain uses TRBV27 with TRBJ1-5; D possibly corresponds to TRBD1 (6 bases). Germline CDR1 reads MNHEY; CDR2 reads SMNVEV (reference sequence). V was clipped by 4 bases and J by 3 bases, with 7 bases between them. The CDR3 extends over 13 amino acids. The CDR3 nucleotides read TGTGCCAGCAGTTACAGGGCCAATCAGCCCCAGCATTTT. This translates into CASSYRANQPQHF.

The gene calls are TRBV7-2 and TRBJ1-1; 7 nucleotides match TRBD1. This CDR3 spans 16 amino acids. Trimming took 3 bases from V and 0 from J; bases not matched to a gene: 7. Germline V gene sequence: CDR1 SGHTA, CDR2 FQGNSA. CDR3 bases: TGTGCCAGCAGCTTCCAGACAGGGCAGATGAACACTGAAGCTTTCTTT. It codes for CASSFQTGQMNTEAFF.

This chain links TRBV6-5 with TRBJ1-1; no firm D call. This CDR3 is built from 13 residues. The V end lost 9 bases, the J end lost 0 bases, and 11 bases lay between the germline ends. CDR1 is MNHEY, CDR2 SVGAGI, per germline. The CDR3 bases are TGTGCCAGTACGACGGGGATGAACACTGAAGCTTTCTTT. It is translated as CASTTGMNTEAFF.

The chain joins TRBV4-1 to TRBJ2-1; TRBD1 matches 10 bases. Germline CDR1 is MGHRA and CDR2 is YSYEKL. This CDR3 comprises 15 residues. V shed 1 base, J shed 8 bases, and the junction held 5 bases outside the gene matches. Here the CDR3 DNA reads TGCGCCAGCAGCCAAGGACAGGGGGCGCGGGATGAGCAGTTCTTC. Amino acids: CASSQGQGARDEQFF.

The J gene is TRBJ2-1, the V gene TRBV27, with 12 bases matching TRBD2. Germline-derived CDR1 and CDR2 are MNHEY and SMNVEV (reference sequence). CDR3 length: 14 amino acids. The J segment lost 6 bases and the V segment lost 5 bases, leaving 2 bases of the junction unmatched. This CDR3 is CASSLAGGGNEQFF. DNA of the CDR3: TGTGCCAGCAGTCTAGCGGGGGGGGGCAATGAGCAGTTCTTC.

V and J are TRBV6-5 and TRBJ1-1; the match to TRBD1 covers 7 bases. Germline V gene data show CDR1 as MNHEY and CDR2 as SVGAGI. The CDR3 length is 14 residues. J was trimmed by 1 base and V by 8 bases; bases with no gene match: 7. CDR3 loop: CASGKGGANTEAFF. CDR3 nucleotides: TGTGCCAGCGGAAAAGGGGGCGCGAACACTGAAGCTTTCTTT.

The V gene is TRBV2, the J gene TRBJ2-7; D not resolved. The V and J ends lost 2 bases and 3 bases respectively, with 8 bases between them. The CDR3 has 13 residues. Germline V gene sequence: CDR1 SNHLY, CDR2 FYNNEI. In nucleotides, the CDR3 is TGTGCCAGCAGTGAAACCACAGTCTACGAGCAGTACTTC. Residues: CASSETTVYEQYF.

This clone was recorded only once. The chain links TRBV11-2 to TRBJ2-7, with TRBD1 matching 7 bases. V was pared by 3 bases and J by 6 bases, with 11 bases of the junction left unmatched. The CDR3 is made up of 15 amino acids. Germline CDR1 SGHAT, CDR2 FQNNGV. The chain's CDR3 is CASSFDRDSLFEQYF. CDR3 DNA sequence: TGTGCCAGCAGCTTCGACCGGGACAGCCTATTCGAGCAGTACTTC.

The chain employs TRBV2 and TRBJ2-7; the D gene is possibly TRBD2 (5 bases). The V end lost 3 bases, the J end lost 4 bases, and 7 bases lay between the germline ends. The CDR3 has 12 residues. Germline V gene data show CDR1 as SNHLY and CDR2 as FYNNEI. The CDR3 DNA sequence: TGTGCCAGCAGTGATGAGCGGTACGAGCAGTACTTC. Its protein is CASSDERYEQYF.

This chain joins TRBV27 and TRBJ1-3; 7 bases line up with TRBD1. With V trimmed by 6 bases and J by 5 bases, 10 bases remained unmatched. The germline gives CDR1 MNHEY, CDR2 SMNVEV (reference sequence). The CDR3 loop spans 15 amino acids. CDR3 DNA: TGTGCCAGCAGCTCATTGGGGACAGTGAGAAACACCATATATTTT. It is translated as CASSSLGTVRNTIYF.

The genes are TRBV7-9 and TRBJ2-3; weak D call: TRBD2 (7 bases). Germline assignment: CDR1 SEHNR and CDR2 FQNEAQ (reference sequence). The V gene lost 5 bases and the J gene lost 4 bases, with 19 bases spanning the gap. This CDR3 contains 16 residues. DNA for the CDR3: TGTGCCAGCAGCCTCACAGGAGGGGGGGACGCAGATACGCAGTATTTT. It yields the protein CASSLTGGGDADTQYF. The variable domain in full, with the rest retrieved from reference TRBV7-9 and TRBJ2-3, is DTGVSQNPRHKITKRGQNVTFRCDPISEHNRLYWYRQTLGQGPEFLTYFQNEAQLEKSRLLSDRFSAERPKGSFSTLEIQRTEQGDSAMYLCASSLTGGGDADTQYFGPGTRLTVL.

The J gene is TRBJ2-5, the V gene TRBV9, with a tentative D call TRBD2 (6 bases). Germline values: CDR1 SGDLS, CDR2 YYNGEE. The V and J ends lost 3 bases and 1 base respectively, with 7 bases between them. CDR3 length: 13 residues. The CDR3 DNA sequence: TGTGCCAGCAGCGGGGGAGGCCAAGAGACCCAGTACTTC. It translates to CASSGGGQETQYF.

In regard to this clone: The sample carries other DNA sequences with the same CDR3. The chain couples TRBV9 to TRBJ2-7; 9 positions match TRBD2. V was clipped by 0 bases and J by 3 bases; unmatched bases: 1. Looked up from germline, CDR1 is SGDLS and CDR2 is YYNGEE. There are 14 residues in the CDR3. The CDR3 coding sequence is TGTGCCAGCAGCGTAGGAGCGGGGGGCTACGAGCAGTACTTC. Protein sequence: CASSVGAGGYEQYF.

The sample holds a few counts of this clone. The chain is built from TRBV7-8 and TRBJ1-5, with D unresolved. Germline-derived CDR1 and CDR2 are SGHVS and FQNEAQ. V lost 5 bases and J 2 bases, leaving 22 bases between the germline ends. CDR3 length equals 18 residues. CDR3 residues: CASSPYLGEALRNQPQHF. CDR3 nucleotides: TGTGCCAGCAGCCCGTACCTCGGGGAGGCATTGCGCAATCAGCCCCAGCATTTT.

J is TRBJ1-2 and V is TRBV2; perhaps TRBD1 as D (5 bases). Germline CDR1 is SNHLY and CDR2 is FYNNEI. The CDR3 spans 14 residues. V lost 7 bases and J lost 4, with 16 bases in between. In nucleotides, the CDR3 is TGTGCCAGCATTGGGGCCCTGTTGCCCTATGGCTACACCTTC. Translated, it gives CASIGALLPYGYTF.

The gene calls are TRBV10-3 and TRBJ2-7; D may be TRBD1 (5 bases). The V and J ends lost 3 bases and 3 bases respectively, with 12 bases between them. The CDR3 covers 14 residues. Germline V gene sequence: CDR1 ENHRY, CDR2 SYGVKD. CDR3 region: CAISEGRGRYEQYF. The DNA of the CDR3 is TGTGCCATCAGTGAAGGAAGGGGTCGCTACGAGCAGTACTTC.